The 6 T cell receptor beta chains below all came from one sample that was sequenced in a study of T cells in Graves' hyperthyroidism and ophthalmopathy. Template material for amplifying TCR beta CDR3 regions consisted of RNA transcripts. HTBI primers were used for first-round RT-PCR of the TCR CDR3. TCRdb reprocessed the multiplex PCR reads via MiXCR and lists one record per CDR3 protein. The sample includes roughly 300,000 distinct CDR3 sequences, 18% seen only once; the top ten take roughly 49%. The sequencing input was blood. These receptor sequences come from a woman in her fifties or sixties with Graves' hyperthyroidism.

This clonotype was recorded at least ten times. V and J are TRBV30 and TRBJ1-1; TRBD1 agrees at 9 bases. This CDR3 region has 14 residues. With V trimmed by 3 bases and J by 3 bases, 5 bases remained unmatched. Germline loops: CDR1 GTSNPN, CDR2 SVGIG (reference sequence). In DNA, the CDR3 is TGTGCCTGGAGACAATGGACAGGGGACACTGAAGCTTTCTTT. Translated, it gives CAWRQWTGDTEAFF. Together with reference TRBV30 and TRBJ1-1, the CDR3 gives the full variable domain: SQTIHQWPATLVQPVGSPLSLECTVEGTSNPNLYWYRQAAGRGLQLLFYSVGIGQISSEVPQNLSASRPQDRQFILSSKKLLLSDSGFYLCAWRQWTGDTEAFFGQGTRLTVV.

The chain is built from TRBV5-1 and TRBJ2-1, with 7 bases aligning to TRBD2. The germline CDR1 and CDR2 sequences are SGHRS and YFSETQ. The CDR3 sequence is 16 residues long. V gave up 0 bases and J gave up 3 bases; unmatched junction bases: 6. CDR3 DNA sequence: TGCGCCAGCAGCTTGGGCGGAAGCGGGGTCTACAATGAGCAGTTCTTC. It is translated as CASSLGGSGVYNEQFF.

V usage is TRBV6-1 and J usage is TRBJ1-1; tentative D call: TRBD1 (5 bases). Germline CDR1 and CDR2: MNHNS and SASEGT. V was trimmed by 7 bases and J by 4 bases, leaving 10 bases between them. The CDR3 covers 12 residues. CDR3 in amino acids: CASTDSFTEAFF. CDR3 bases: TGTGCCAGCACCGACAGTTTCACTGAAGCTTTCTTT.

This chain joins TRBV19 and TRBJ2-7; D gene uncertain. Trimming took off 0 bases at V and 1 base at J, with 7 bases between the two ends. CDR3 length: 14 amino acids. Germline lookup yields CDR1 LNHDA and CDR2 SQIVND (reference sequence). This CDR3 reads CASSIDGVSYEQYF. The CDR3 DNA reads TGTGCCAGTAGTATAGATGGGGTATCCTACGAGCAGTACTTC. The full variable domain, its missing parts supplied by reference TRBV19 and TRBJ2-7, is DGGITQSPKYLFRKEGQNVTLSCEQNLNHDAMYWYRQDPGQGLRLIYYSQIVNDFQKGDIAEGYSVSREKKESFPLTVTSAQKNPTAFYLCASSIDGVSYEQYFGPGTRLTVT.

This clonotype appeared many times. The chain has TRBV30 and TRBJ2-5; D possibly matches TRBD1 or TRBD2 (5 bases each). The CDR3 loop spans 14 amino acids. With 7 bases removed from V and 4 bases from J, the gap between germline ends came to 19 bases. The germline V gene encodes CDR1 GTSNPN and CDR2 SVGIG (reference sequence). CDR3 coding DNA: TGTGCCTCCACCTTCGACTACCAGGGAGAGACCCAGTACTTC. Its protein is CASTFDYQGETQYF.

This clonotype has just a few counts. V usage is TRBV5-1 and J usage is TRBJ1-6; no clear D gene. V was cut by 4 bases and J by 8 bases, with 10 bases left in between. CDR3 length: 13 residues. Germline V gene sequence: CDR1 SGHRS, CDR2 YFSETQ. The CDR3 nucleotides are TGCGCCAGCAGCCCTGGACGGGATTCACCCCTCCACTTT. This codes for CASSPGRDSPLHF. Full variable domain (rest looked up from reference TRBV5-1 and TRBJ1-6): KAGVTQTPRYLIKTRGQQVTLSCSPISGHRSVSWYQQTPGQGLQFLFEYFSETQRNKGNFPGRFSGRQFSNSRSEMNVSTLELGDSALYLCASSPGRDSPLHFGNGTRLTVT.